This record looks at one TCR beta chain sequence and its context. Its antigen is unidentified. One end of the junction does not line up with germline, which may come from a read error. The authors extracted at least 5 micrograms of total RNA per sample. The germline V gene has CDR1 SGHRS and CDR2 YFSETQ. The CDR3 has 15 amino acids. Next came a second PCR, run for roughly 7 to 12 cycles, which used a sample-barcoded 5' primer along with a J-beta primer mix. TCRdb reprocessed the 5' RACE reads with MiXCR, giving one entry per CDR3 protein. The data show fewer than 2,000,000 distinct CDR3 sequences, approximately 39% seen once. These data come from a study of blood T cells in healthy people across ages. General observations from the study: The percentage of naive T cells correlated strongly with TCR beta diversity.

The TCR sequence derives from a human donor in good health. Sequenced input: blood. The V gene is TRBV5-1, the J gene TRBJ2-3; D might be TRBD2 (6 bases). The CDR3 sequence is CAGSLGGSSTDTQYF. CDR3 nucleotide sequence: TGCGCCGGCAGCCTCGGGGGTTCTAGCACAGATACGCAGTATTTT.